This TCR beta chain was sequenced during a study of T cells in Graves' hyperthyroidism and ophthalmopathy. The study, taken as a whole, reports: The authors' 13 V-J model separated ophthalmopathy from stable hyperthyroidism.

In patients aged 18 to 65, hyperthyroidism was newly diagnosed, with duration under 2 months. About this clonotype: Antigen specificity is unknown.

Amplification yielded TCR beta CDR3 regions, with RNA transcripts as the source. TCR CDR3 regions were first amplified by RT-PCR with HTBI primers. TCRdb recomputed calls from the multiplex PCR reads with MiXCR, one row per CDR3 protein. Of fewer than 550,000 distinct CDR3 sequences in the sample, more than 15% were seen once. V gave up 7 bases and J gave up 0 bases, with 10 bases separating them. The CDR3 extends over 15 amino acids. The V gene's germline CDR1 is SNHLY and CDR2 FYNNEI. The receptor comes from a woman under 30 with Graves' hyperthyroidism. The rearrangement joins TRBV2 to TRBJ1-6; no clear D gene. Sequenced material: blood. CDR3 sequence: CASTRRSSYNSPLHF. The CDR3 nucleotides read TGTGCCAGCACTAGACGAAGCTCCTATAATTCACCCCTCCACTTT.